A single sample is the source of the 22 T cell receptor beta chains below, sequenced in a study of cytomegalovirus exposure and HLA in healthy donors. Both 60 Vbeta primers and 13 Jbeta primers went into the PCR. Assay: immunoSEQ multiplex PCR; the TCRdb copy retains only in-frame clones and omits some. Here the sample spans 150,000 to 200,000 clones, 80% to 90% being singletons. The sample was PBMCs. The receptors derive from a man aged 18 to 29 in good health and CMV-seronegative.

The rearrangement uses TRBV10-2 and TRBJ1-4; possibly TRBD1 for D (6 bases). The germline gives CDR1 WSHSY, CDR2 SAAADI. The CDR3 runs to 14 residues. The V end was cut by 6 bases, the J end by 6 bases, with 14 bases between. The CDR3 DNA reads TGCGCCAGCAGGGGCAGGGGTACCGATGAAAAACTGTTTTTT. Its protein product is CASRGRGTDEKLFF.

The V call is TRBV5-6, the J call TRBJ1-5; D might be TRBD1 (6 bases). V was shortened by 4 bases and J by 3 bases, with 17 bases between the two germline ends. Germline V gives CDR1 SGHDT, CDR2 YYEEEE. The CDR3 is 16 amino acids. The CDR3 nucleotides read TGTGCCAGCAGCCTAGGGGGGGTTGGCGTCAATCAGCCCCAGCATTTT. Its protein is CASSLGGVGVNQPQHF.

The chain employs TRBV28 and TRBJ2-7; D ambiguous. V lost 4 bases to trimming and J lost 2 bases, with 9 bases between them. Germline-derived CDR1 and CDR2 are MDHEN and SYDVKM. The length of the CDR3 is 13 residues. The chain's CDR3 is CASSSSYPYEQYF. The CDR3 DNA reads TGTGCCAGCAGTTCCTCCTACCCCTACGAGCAGTACTTC. Full variable domain (rest looked up from reference TRBV28 and TRBJ2-7): DVKVTQSSRYLVKRTGEKVFLECVQDMDHENMFWYRQDPGLGLRLIYFSYDVKMKEKGDIPEGYSVSREKKERFSLILESASTNQTSMYLCASSSSYPYEQYFGPGTRLTVT.

This chain uses TRBV9 with TRBJ2-5; 10 bases line up with TRBD2. There are 15 residues in the CDR3. Trimming at V came to 3 bases and at J to 1 base, leaving 3 bases not matched to a gene. Germline V gene sequence: CDR1 SGDLS, CDR2 YYNGEE. The CDR3 DNA follows: TGTGCCAGCAGCGCCTCTAGCGGGGGCCAAGAGACCCAGTACTTC. Its protein is CASSASSGGQETQYF.

J is TRBJ2-2 and V is TRBV7-6, with D unclear. The CDR3 length is 17 residues. Germline V lookup: CDR1 SGHVS, CDR2 FNYEAQ. V shed 0 bases and J shed 2 bases, with 13 bases lying between them. The CDR3 DNA sequence: TGTGCCAGCAGCTTAGCGGCAGACTTACTCAACACCGGGGAGCTGTTTTTT. Its translation is CASSLAADLLNTGELFF.

V and J are TRBV15 and TRBJ1-1, with D maybe TRBD1 (6 bases). V lost 6 bases and J 5 bases, leaving 19 bases between the germline ends. The CDR3 sequence is 15 residues long. Germline lookup yields CDR1 LNHNV and CDR2 YYDKDF (reference sequence). The CDR3 region has the DNA TGTGCCACCAGACAGAGGACGGGGGGCCAAACTGAAGCTTTCTTT. The encoded protein is CATRQRTGGQTEAFF.

The V gene is TRBV30, the J gene TRBJ1-5; 9 bases line up with TRBD1. Per germline, CDR1 GTSNPN and CDR2 SVGIG (reference sequence). The length of the CDR3 is 15 residues. The V gene end was trimmed by 3 bases and the J gene end by 0 bases; junction bases not matched to a gene: 3. The CDR3 spells CAWSGDRDSNQPQHF. The CDR3, as DNA: TGTGCCTGGAGCGGGGACAGGGATAGCAATCAGCCCCAGCATTTT.

The chain joins TRBV5-1 to TRBJ2-7; D perhaps matches TRBD1 (6 bases). V was shortened by 3 bases and J by 1 base, with 11 bases between the two germline ends. Germline CDR1 and CDR2: SGHRS and YFSETQ. The CDR3 covers 14 residues. CDR3 nucleotides: TGCGCCAGCAGCTCCGGGACACTGTCCTACGAGCAGTACTTC. It is translated as CASSSGTLSYEQYF.

The chain couples TRBV4-3 to TRBJ2-1; 14 bases match TRBD2. CDR1 is LGHNA, CDR2 YSLEER, per germline. The CDR3 has 19 residues. V was pared by 3 bases and J by 0 bases, with 7 bases of the junction left unmatched. The CDR3 DNA follows: TGCGCCAGCAGCCATAAGGGACTAGCGGGGGCCAGCTCCTACAATGAGCAGTTCTTC. It translates to CASSHKGLAGASSYNEQFF.

This clone showed up just once. The chain employs TRBV6-4 and TRBJ1-4; D is unclear. The CDR3 is made up of 13 amino acids. V was clipped by 9 bases and J by 4 bases, with 12 bases between them. Germline-derived CDR1 and CDR2 are MRHNA and SNTAGT. Here the CDR3 DNA reads TGTGCCAGTAATGGGCCTGGTAATGAAAAACTGTTTTTT. Its translation is CASNGPGNEKLFF.

This chain joins TRBV5-8 and TRBJ2-1; 10 bases match TRBD1. The length of the CDR3 is 19 residues. Germline V gene data show CDR1 as SGHTS and CDR2 as YDEGEE. Trimming cost V 7 bases and J 8 bases; bases outside gene matches: 24. The CDR3 protein is CASGHPGQGTFLSWDEQFF. The CDR3 DNA reads as TGTGCCAGCGGACACCCGGGACAGGGGACTTTTCTATCGTGGGATGAGCAGTTCTTC.

This clone was picked up a small number of times. V is TRBV4-2 and J is TRBJ2-5; 9 positions match TRBD2. The CDR3 covers 18 residues. The germline CDR1 and CDR2 sequences are LGHNA and YNFKEQ. J was trimmed by 1 base and V by 0 bases; bases with no gene match: 9. The CDR3 reads CASSQDLNRLAVQETQYF. The CDR3 coding sequence is TGTGCCAGCAGCCAAGATCTTAATCGACTAGCGGTCCAAGAGACCCAGTACTTC.

This chain connects TRBV5-4 to TRBJ2-7, with 13 bases that match TRBD2. The germline V gene has CDR1 SGHNT and CDR2 YYREEE (reference sequence). The junction had 4 bases not matched to a gene; V was cut back by 0 bases and J by 4 bases. This CDR3 is 16 amino acids long. The CDR3 region is CASSLGGLAGSYEQYF. The CDR3 coding sequence is TGTGCCAGCAGCTTGGGGGGACTAGCGGGAAGTTACGAGCAGTACTTC.

This sequence joins TRBV18 and TRBJ1-6, with no clear D. V lost 6 bases and J lost 12, with 12 bases in between. The CDR3 length is 12 residues. The V gene's germline CDR1 is KGHSH and CDR2 LQKENI. The CDR3 here is CASSPREGPLHF. The DNA of the CDR3 is TGTGCCAGCTCCCCAAGGGAGGGACCCCTCCACTTT.

The CDR3 spells CASRSGGETGKLFF. The CDR3 DNA follows: TGTGCCAGCAGATCAGGGGGCGAGACGGGAAAACTGTTTTTT. This chain joins TRBV28 and TRBJ1-4; TRBD1 aligns across 8 bases. This CDR3 is 14 amino acids long. V was clipped by 6 bases and J by 10 bases; unmatched bases: 10. Germline assignment: CDR1 MDHEN and CDR2 SYDVKM. Full variable domain (outside the CDR3, taken from reference TRBV28 and TRBJ1-4): DVKVTQSSRYLVKRTGEKVFLECVQDMDHENMFWYRQDPGLGLRLIYFSYDVKMKEKGDIPEGYSVSREKKERFSLILESASTNQTSMYLCASRSGGETGKLFFGSGTQLSVL.

This sequence joins TRBV2 and TRBJ1-6, with TRBD1 matching 7 bases. The CDR3 loop spans 13 amino acids. In germline, CDR1 is SNHLY, CDR2 FYNNEI. Unmatched junction bases numbered 3, after V lost 4 bases and J lost 9 bases. The CDR3 DNA reads as TGTGCCAGCAGTGGACAGGGCGCTTCACCCCTCCACTTT. As protein: CASSGQGASPLHF.

This clone was detected only a few times. V usage is TRBV5-1 and J usage is TRBJ2-2, with 9 bases fitting TRBD1. With V trimmed by 0 bases and J by 4 bases, 7 bases remained unmatched. The germline V gene encodes CDR1 SGHRS and CDR2 YFSETQ. This CDR3 spans 17 amino acids. CDR3 region: CASSLGNRGLVTGELFF. As DNA, the CDR3 is TGCGCCAGCAGCTTGGGGAACAGGGGGCTCGTCACCGGGGAGCTGTTTTTT.

V gene TRBV4-1 combines with J gene TRBJ2-1, with 8 bases lining up with TRBD2. Unmatched junction bases numbered 5, after V lost 0 bases and J lost 4 bases. This CDR3 spans 16 amino acids. Germline CDR1 and CDR2: MGHRA and YSYEKL. Written as DNA, the CDR3 is TGCGCCAGCAGCCAAGATGTAAGCGGGAGATACAATGAGCAGTTCTTC. Translation gives CASSQDVSGRYNEQFF.

This clone occurred a few times. The V call is TRBV7-3, the J call TRBJ2-1, with TRBD1 matching over 12 bases. V shed 5 bases and J 7 bases; nucleotides not matched to a gene: 6. Germline V CDR1 and CDR2: SGHTA, FQGTGA. The CDR3 spans 15 residues. Here the CDR3 DNA reads TGTGCCAGCAGCGCCGGGACAGGGGGCGGTAATGAGCAGTTCTTC. It encodes CASSAGTGGGNEQFF.

The V gene is TRBV10-3, the J gene TRBJ2-7; the D gene is possibly TRBD2 (6 bases). The CDR3 sequence is 15 residues long. The germline CDR1 and CDR2 sequences are ENHRY and SYGVKD. V was pared by 3 bases and J by 3 bases, with 15 bases between. The CDR3 DNA follows: TGTGCCATCAGTGAAGGGATAGCGGAGAACTACGAGCAGTACTTC. It specifies CAISEGIAENYEQYF.

This sequence joins TRBV6-6 and TRBJ2-7; TRBD1 is a possible D gene (5 bases). Germline V gene sequence: CDR1 MNHNY, CDR2 SVGAGI (reference sequence). This CDR3 is 13 amino acids long. V was trimmed by 8 bases and J by 2 bases, leaving 13 bases between them. For the CDR3, the DNA is TGTGCCAGCTGTCAGGGCGTCGCCTACGAGCAGTACTTC. This gives the protein CASCQGVAYEQYF.

CDR3 amino acids: CAISESTQDYEQYF. The CDR3 bases are TGTGCCATCAGTGAGTCGACTCAAGACTACGAGCAGTACTTC. The V and J genes are TRBV10-3 and TRBJ2-7; D remains ambiguous. Germline V lookup: CDR1 ENHRY, CDR2 SYGVKD. The CDR3 has 14 amino acids. Trimming stripped 0 bases from V and 3 bases from J, with 9 bases between.